Here is one TCR beta chain with its context. With 60 Vbeta and 13 Jbeta primers, the PCR was carried out. Clones were read by immunoSEQ multiplex PCR, and TCRdb kept only the in-frame ones, dropping some. In the table there are approximately 75,000 clones, more than 65% of which are singletons. This entry comes from a study of cytomegalovirus exposure and HLA in healthy donors. Background on the study: HLA-typed donors contributed 65 million to 95 million unique TCRs, which were held in an early data release.

The TCR comes from a man in his 70s in good health and CMV-seropositive. The sequenced sample consisted of PBMCs.

Here the CDR3 reads CASRSGQGNTYEQYF. CDR3 coding DNA: TGCGCCAGCAGGTCTGGACAGGGTAATACCTACGAGCAGTACTTC. The V call is TRBV5-1, the J call TRBJ2-7; the match to TRBD1 covers 8 bases. CDR1 and CDR2 (germline): SGHRS, YFSETQ. Trimming took 5 bases from V and 2 from J; bases not matched to a gene: 9. The CDR3 loop spans 15 amino acids.